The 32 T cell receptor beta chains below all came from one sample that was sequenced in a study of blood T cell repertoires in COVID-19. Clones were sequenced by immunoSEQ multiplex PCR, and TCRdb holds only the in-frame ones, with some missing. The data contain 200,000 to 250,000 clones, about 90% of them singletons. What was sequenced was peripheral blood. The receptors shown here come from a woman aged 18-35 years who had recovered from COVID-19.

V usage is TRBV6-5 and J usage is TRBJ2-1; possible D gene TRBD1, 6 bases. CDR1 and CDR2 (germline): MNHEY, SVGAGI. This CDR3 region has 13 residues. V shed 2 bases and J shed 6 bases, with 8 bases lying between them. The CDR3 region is CASSYAGANEQFF. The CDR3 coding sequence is TGTGCCAGCAGTTACGCAGGGGCCAATGAGCAGTTCTTC.

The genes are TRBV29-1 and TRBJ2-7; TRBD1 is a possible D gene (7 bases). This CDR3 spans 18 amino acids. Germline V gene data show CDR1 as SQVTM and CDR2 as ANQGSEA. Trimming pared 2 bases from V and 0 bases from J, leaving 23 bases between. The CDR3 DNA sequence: TGCAGCGTTGAATCTAGAGTGTCCGCGGGACAGAGCTCCTACGAGCAGTACTTC. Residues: CSVESRVSAGQSSYEQYF.

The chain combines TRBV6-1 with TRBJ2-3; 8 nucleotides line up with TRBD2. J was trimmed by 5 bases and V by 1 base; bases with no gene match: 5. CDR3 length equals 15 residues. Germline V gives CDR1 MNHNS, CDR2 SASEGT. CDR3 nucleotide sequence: TGTGCCAGCAGTGAAGGGCGGGGGGCTGGAGATACGCAGTATTTT. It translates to CASSEGRGAGDTQYF.

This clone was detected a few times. CDR3 DNA sequence: TGTGCCAGCTCACCAACCGGGACAGGGGGCTACAATGAGCAGTTCTTC. Its protein product is CASSPTGTGGYNEQFF. The rearrangement uses TRBV18 and TRBJ2-1; 11 bases are a match to TRBD1. This CDR3 contains 16 residues. The germline V gene encodes CDR1 KGHSH and CDR2 LQKENI. Trimming cost V 2 bases and J 3 bases; bases outside gene matches: 3.

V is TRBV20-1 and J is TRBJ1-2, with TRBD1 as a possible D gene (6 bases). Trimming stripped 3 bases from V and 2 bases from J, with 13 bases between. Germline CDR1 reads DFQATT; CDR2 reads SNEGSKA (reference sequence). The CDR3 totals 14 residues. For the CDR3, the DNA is TGCAGTGCTAGTGACCGAACAGGGAACTATGGCTACACCTTC. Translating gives CSASDRTGNYGYTF.

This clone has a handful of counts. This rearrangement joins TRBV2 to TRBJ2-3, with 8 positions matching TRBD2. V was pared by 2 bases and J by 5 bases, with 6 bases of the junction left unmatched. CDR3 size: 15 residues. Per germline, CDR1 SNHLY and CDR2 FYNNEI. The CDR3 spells CASSELASGLDTQYF. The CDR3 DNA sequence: TGTGCCAGCAGTGAATTGGCTAGCGGGCTAGATACGCAGTATTTT.

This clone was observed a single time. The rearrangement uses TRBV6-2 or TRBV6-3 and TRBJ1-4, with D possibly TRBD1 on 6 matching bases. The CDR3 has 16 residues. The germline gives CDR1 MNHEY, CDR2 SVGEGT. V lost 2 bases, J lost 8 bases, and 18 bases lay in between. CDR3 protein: CASSYDPGDRGEKLFF. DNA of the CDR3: TGTGCCAGCAGTTACGACCCAGGGGACCGAGGGGAAAAACTGTTTTTT.

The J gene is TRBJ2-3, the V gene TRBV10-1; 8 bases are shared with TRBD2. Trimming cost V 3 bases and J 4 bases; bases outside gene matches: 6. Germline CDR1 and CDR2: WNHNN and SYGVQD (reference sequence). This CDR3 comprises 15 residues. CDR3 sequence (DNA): TGCGCCAGCAGTGAAAGCGGGAGTCAATCAGATACGCAGTATTTT. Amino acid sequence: CASSESGSQSDTQYF.

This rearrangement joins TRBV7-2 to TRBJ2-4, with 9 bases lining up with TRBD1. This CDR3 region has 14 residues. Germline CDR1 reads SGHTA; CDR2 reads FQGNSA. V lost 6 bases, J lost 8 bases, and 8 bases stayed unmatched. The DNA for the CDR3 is TGTGCCAGCAGACGATGGGACAGGGAGGACATTCAGTACTTC. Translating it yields CASRRWDREDIQYF.

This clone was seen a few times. CDR3 nucleotides: TGTGCCAGCGGACATTACGAGCAGTACTTC. This translates into CASGHYEQYF. The rearrangement joins TRBV27 to TRBJ2-7, with D perhaps matching TRBD1 (5 bases). The germline V gene encodes CDR1 MNHEY and CDR2 SMNVEV (reference sequence). The CDR3 runs to 10 residues. V lost 8 bases and J lost 4, with 6 bases in between.

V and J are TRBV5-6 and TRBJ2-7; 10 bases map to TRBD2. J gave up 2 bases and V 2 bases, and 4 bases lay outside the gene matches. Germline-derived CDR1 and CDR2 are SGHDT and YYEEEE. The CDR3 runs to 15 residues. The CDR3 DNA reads TGTGCCAGCAGCTTCCCAAGCGGGAGGGCCTACGAGCAGTACTTC. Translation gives CASSFPSGRAYEQYF.

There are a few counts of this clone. The chain's CDR3 is CASSAGIPYEQYF. The CDR3 region has the DNA TGTGCCAGTAGCGCAGGGATCCCCTACGAGCAGTACTTC. V gene TRBV19 combines with J gene TRBJ2-7; possible D gene TRBD1, 5 bases. The CDR3 sequence is 13 residues long. CDR1 is LNHDA and CDR2 is SQIVND in the germline V gene (reference sequence). Trimming left V 6 bases short and J 2 bases short, with 11 bases between. Full variable domain (remainder filled in from reference TRBV19 and TRBJ2-7): DGGITQSPKYLFRKEGQNVTLSCEQNLNHDAMYWYRQDPGQGLRLIYYSQIVNDFQKGDIAEGYSVSREKKESFPLTVTSAQKNPTAFYLCASSAGIPYEQYFGPGTRLTVT.

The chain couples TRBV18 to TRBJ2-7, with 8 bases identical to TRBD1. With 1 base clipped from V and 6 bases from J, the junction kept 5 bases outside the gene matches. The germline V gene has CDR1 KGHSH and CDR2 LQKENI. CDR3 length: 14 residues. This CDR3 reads CASSPQSRGLEQYF. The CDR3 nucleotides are TGTGCCAGCTCACCACAGAGCAGGGGGCTCGAGCAGTACTTC. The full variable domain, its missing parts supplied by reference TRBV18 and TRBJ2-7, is NAGVMQNPRHLVRRRGQEARLRCSPMKGHSHVYWYRQLPEEGLKFMVYLQKENIIDESGMPKERFSAEFPKEGPSILRIQQVVRGDSAAYFCASSPQSRGLEQYFGPGTRLTVT.

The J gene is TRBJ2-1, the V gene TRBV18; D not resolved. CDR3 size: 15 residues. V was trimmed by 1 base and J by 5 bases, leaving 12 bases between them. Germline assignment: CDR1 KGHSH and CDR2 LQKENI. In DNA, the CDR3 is TGTGCCAGCTCACCACTCGAGCTTCCGGACAATGAGCAGTTCTTC. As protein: CASSPLELPDNEQFF.

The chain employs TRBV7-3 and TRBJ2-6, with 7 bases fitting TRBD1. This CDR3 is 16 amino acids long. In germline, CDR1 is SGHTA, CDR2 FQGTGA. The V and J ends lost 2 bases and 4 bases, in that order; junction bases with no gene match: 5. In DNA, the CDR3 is TGTGCCAGCAGCTTAGCAACAGGGGTCGGGGCCAACGTCCTGACTTTC. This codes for CASSLATGVGANVLTF.

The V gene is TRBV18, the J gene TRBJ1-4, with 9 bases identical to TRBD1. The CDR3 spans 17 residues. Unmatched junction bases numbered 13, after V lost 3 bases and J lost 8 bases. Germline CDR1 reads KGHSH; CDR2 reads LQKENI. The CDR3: CASSPDQGTGKDEKLFF. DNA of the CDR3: TGTGCCAGCTCACCTGACCAAGGGACAGGGAAGGACGAAAAACTGTTTTTT.

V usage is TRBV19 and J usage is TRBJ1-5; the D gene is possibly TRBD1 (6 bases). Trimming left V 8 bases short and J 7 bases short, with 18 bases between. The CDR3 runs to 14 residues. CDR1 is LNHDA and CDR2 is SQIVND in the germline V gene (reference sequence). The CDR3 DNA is TGTGCCAGTTCGCCTCCGGGGGGCTGGCAGCCCCAGCATTTT. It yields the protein CASSPPGGWQPQHF. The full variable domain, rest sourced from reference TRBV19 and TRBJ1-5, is DGGITQSPKYLFRKEGQNVTLSCEQNLNHDAMYWYRQDPGQGLRLIYYSQIVNDFQKGDIAEGYSVSREKKESFPLTVTSAQKNPTAFYLCASSPPGGWQPQHFGDGTRLSIL.

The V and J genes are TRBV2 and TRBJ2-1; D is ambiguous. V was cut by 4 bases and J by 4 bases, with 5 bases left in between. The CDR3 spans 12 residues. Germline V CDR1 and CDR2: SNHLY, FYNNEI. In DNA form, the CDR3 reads TGTGCCAGCAGTGCCAGTTACAATGAGCAGTTCTTC. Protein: CASSASYNEQFF.

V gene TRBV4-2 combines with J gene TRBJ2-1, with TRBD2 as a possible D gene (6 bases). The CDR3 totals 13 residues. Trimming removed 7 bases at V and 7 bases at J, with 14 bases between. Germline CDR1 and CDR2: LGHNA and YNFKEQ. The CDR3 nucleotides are TGTGCCAGCACCATCGGGACTGTGAATGAGCAGTTCTTC. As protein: CASTIGTVNEQFF.

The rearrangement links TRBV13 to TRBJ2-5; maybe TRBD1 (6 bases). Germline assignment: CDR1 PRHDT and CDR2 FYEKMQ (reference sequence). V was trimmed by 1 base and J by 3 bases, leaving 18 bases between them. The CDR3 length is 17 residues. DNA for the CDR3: TGTGCCAGCAGCTTAGTTAGGGGCAGGGGACGTGAAGAGACCCAGTACTTC. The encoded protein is CASSLVRGRGREETQYF.

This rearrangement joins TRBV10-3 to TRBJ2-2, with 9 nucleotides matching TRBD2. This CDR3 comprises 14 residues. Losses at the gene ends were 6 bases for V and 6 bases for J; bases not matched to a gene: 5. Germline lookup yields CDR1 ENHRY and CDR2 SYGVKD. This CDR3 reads CAISQREEAGELFF. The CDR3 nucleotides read TGTGCCATCAGCCAGCGGGAGGAGGCCGGGGAGCTGTTTTTT.

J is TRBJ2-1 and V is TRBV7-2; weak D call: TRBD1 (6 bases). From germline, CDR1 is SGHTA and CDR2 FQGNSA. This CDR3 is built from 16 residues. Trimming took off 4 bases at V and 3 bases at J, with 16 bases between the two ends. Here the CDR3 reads CASSSYNSRGYNEQFF. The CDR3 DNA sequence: TGTGCCAGCAGCTCATACAATTCCAGGGGCTACAATGAGCAGTTCTTC.

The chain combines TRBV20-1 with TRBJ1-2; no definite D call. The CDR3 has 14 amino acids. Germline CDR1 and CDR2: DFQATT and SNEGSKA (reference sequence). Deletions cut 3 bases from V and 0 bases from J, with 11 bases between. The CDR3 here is CSASTGYANYGYTF. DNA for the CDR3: TGCAGTGCTAGTACGGGGTATGCTAACTATGGCTACACCTTC.

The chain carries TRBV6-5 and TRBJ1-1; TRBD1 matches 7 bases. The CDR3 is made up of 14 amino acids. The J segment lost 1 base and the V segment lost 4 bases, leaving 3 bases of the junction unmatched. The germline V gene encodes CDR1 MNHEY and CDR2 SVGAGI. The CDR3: CASSSGQANTEAFF. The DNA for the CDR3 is TGTGCCAGCAGTTCCGGACAGGCGAACACTGAAGCTTTCTTT.

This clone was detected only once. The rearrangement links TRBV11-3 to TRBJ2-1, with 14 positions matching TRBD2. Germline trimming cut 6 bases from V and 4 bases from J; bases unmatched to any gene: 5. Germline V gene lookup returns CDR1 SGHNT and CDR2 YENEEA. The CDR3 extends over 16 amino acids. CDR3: CASSPRLAGGYNEQFF. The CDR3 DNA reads TGTGCCAGCAGTCCCCGACTAGCGGGAGGGTACAATGAGCAGTTCTTC. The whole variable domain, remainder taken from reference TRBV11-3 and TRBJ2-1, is EAGVVQSPRYKIIEKKQPVAFWCNPISGHNTLYWYLQNLGQGPELLIRYENEEAVDDSQLPKDRFSAERLKGVDSTLKIQPAELGDSAVYLCASSPRLAGGYNEQFFGPGTRLTVL.

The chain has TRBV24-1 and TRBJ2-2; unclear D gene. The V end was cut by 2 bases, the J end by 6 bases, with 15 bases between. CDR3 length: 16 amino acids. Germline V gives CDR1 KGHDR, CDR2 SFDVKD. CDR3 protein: CATSDWSTVLSGELFF. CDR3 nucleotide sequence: TGTGCCACCAGTGATTGGTCTACGGTTTTGTCCGGGGAGCTGTTTTTT.

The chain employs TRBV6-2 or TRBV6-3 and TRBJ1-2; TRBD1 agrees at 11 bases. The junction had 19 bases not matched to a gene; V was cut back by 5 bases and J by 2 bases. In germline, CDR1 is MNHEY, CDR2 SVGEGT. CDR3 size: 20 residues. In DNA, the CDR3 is TGTGCCAGCAGTCAGACCTACGCCCGGGACAGGGGGTTCTCCAACTATGGCTACACCTTC. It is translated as CASSQTYARDRGFSNYGYTF.

CDR3 protein: CASSVAGAPGETQYF. CDR3 sequence (DNA): TGTGCCAGCAGCGTAGCAGGGGCCCCCGGAGAGACCCAGTACTTC. This chain connects TRBV9 to TRBJ2-5, with D possibly TRBD1 on 6 matching bases. CDR1 and CDR2 (germline): SGDLS, YYNGEE. V shed 0 bases and J shed 4 bases, with 13 bases lying between them. This CDR3 spans 15 amino acids.

The CDR3 sequence: CASSPDRGKAFF. For the CDR3, the DNA is TGTGCCAGTAGTCCGGACAGGGGAAAGGCTTTCTTT. The V gene is TRBV19, the J gene TRBJ1-1; 9 bases map to TRBD1. The trim removed 5 bases at V and 11 bases at J, leaving 6 bases unmatched. Germline CDR1 reads LNHDA; CDR2 reads SQIVND (reference sequence). CDR3 length: 12 residues. Full variable domain (missing parts from reference TRBV19 and TRBJ1-1): DGGITQSPKYLFRKEGQNVTLSCEQNLNHDAMYWYRQDPGQGLRLIYYSQIVNDFQKGDIAEGYSVSREKKESFPLTVTSAQKNPTAFYLCASSPDRGKAFFGQGTRLTVV.

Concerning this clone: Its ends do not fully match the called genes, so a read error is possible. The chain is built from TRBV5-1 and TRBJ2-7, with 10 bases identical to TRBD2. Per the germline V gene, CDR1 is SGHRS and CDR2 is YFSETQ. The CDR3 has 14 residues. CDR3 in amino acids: CASSLGLAGAQAHF. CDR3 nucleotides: TGCGCCAGCAGCCTGGGGCTAGCGGGAGCCCAAGCGCACTTC.

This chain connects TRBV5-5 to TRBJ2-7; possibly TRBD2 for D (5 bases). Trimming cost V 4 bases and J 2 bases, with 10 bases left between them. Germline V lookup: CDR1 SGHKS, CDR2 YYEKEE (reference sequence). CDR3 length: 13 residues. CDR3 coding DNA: TGTGCCAGCAGCCCGAGGGTAACCTACGAGCAGTACTTC. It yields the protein CASSPRVTYEQYF.

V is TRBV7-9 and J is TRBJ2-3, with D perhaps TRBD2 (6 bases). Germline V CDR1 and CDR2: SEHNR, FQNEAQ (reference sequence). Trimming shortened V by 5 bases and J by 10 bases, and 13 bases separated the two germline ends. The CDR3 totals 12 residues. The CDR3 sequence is CASSPSVGPQYF. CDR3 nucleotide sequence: TGTGCCAGCAGCCCTAGCGTTGGTCCGCAGTATTTT.